The 5 T cell receptor beta chains below all came from one sample that was sequenced in a study of regulatory T cells in long-lasting Graves disease. Time point noted: newly diagnosed GD, antithyroid drugs for less than 3 months. From PBMCs, RNA was extracted and then used to make the TCR library. Arm-PCR of CDR3 regions and iRepertoire HTBI primers were the basis on which TCR beta libraries were built. One entry per CDR3 protein results from TCRdb running MiXCR on the multiplex PCR reads. The table includes about 540,000 distinct CDR3 sequences, roughly 12% detected once. The data were also submitted as part of a second study, on T cells in Graves' hyperthyroidism and ophthalmopathy.

Sequences were derived from peripheral blood mononuclear cells (PBMCs), sampled at new diagnosis, from a patient treated with antithyroid drugs. All receptors come from a man between 25 and 39 years old with Graves disease.

This clonotype was observed a few times. The chain uses TRBV20-1 and TRBJ1-5; no definite D call. V was cut by 5 bases and J by 4 bases, with 12 bases left in between. The CDR3 has 13 residues. Germline V gives CDR1 DFQATT, CDR2 SNEGSKA (reference sequence). Here the CDR3 reads CSAFPGGNQPQHF. CDR3 bases: TGCAGTGCTTTTCCGGGAGGAAATCAGCCCCAGCATTTT.

Comments on this clonotype: A much larger clone differs from this one at a single base, so this may be a read error. The chain joins TRBV2 to TRBJ2-3, with D perhaps matching TRBD1 (5 bases). From germline, CDR1 is SNHLY and CDR2 FYNNEI. This CDR3 contains 15 residues. V was trimmed by 3 bases and J by 1 base, leaving 11 bases between them. This chain's CDR3 is CASSDPGPRTDTQYF. Written as DNA, the CDR3 is TGTGCCAGCAGTGACCCAGGGCCCCGCACAGATACGCAGTATTTT.

This clonotype has more than one count but fewer than ten. This rearrangement joins TRBV6-2 or TRBV6-3 to TRBJ2-2, with 9 positions matching TRBD2. The trim removed 7 bases at V and 6 bases at J, leaving 9 bases unmatched. CDR1 and CDR2 (germline): MNHEY, SVGEGT. The CDR3 covers 15 residues. The CDR3 loop is CASTSGRFWPGELFF. DNA of the CDR3: TGTGCCAGCACCAGCGGGAGGTTCTGGCCCGGGGAGCTGTTTTTT.

The J gene is TRBJ2-5, the V gene TRBV6-2 or TRBV6-3; 8 nucleotides match TRBD2. Looked up from germline, CDR1 is MNHEY and CDR2 is SVGEGT. The CDR3 consists of 14 residues. V was pared by 5 bases and J by 2 bases, with 4 bases of the junction left unmatched. The CDR3: CASSAIAGQETQYF. In DNA, the CDR3 is TGTGCCAGCAGTGCAATAGCGGGGCAAGAGACCCAGTACTTC.

Only a few counts were recorded for this clonotype. This sequence joins TRBV20-1 and TRBJ2-7; 7 bases match TRBD1. The trim removed 5 bases at V and 0 bases at J, leaving 13 bases unmatched. Looked up from germline, CDR1 is DFQATT and CDR2 is SNEGSKA (reference sequence). The CDR3 length is 16 residues. CDR3 protein: CSAHGQASSLSYEQYF. CDR3 coding DNA: TGCAGTGCTCATGGACAGGCTTCCTCTCTCTCCTACGAGCAGTACTTC.